This T cell receptor (beta chain) was recorded in a study of T cells in localized non-small cell lung cancer. The study, taken as a whole, reports: Clonality of T cells reached its maximum in uninvolved adjacent lung, surpassing tumor. Detection in adjacent lung was observed for a median around 59 of the top 100 tumor clones. A raised T cell density in blood coincided with lengthier overall survival.

The CDR3 runs to 14 residues. Germline CDR1 SGHNT, CDR2 YENEEA. J gave up 2 bases and V 5 bases, and 6 bases lay outside the gene matches. The repertoire was sequenced with immunoSEQ multiplex PCR; TCRdb's copy has only in-frame clones and lacks some. In the table there are roughly 7,000 clones, around 45% of which are singletons. On this clone: Its antigen remains unidentified.

The material was lung tumor tissue, obtained before any cancer treatment. The chain employs TRBV11-3 and TRBJ2-7; 7 nucleotides match TRBD1. The receptor was isolated from a man aged 35 to 69 with stage III lung adenocarcinoma. The CDR3 DNA reads as TGTGCCAGCAGCACAGCGACAGGGCCCTACGAGCAGTACTTC. Translated, it gives CASSTATGPYEQYF.